The clone carrying this TCR beta chain was observed a handful of times. Antigen unknown. Germline CDR1 reads LGHNT; CDR2 reads FRNRAP. The CDR3 loop spans 12 amino acids. V was shortened by 6 bases and J by 5 bases, with 10 bases between the two germline ends. Sorting based on CD45RO/CCR7/CD25/CD127/CD95/CD27 separated CD4+ naive, central memory, regulatory and stem cell-like memory cells. The sample belongs to a study of beta chain features in type 1 diabetes. Study-wide results and limits: Type 1 diabetes patients showed a moderate but significant shortening of TCRB CDR3s in all four CD4+ subsets.

As every portion of the isolated RNA was reverse transcribed, the sequencing read expressed TCRB transcripts. Only in-frame clones appear in the TCRdb table, and some are missing; sequencing was by immunoSEQ multiplex PCR. The table shows about 99,000 clones, with roughly 28% occurring only once. The sample was central memory CD4+ T cells from blood. The chain links TRBV12-5 to TRBJ1-1; D is uncertain. This receptor was identified in a woman younger than 30 with type 1 diabetes. This CDR3 reads CASGNTRTEAFF. CDR3 coding DNA: TGTGCTAGTGGGAATACGAGGACTGAAGCTTTCTTT.